The 9 T cell receptor beta chains given below trace back to one sample, sequenced in a study of blood T cell repertoires in COVID-19. Produced via immunoSEQ multiplex PCR; TCRdb's table is partial and in-frame only. The sample gives about 220,000 clones, approximately 85% of which show up once; under 2.5% is in the top ten. The sequencing input was peripheral blood. These receptors all come from an older woman with COVID-19, enrolled during active disease.

The chain couples TRBV11-2 to TRBJ1-1; the D gene is possibly TRBD1 (6 bases). CDR3 length equals 13 residues. Between the trimmed V and J ends, which lost 5 bases and 4 bases, there was a span of 11 bases. Per the germline V gene, CDR1 is SGHAT and CDR2 is FQNNGV. CDR3 DNA: TGTGCCAGCAGCCCCCAGGGGTTCACTGAAGCTTTCTTT. Translation gives CASSPQGFTEAFF.

V usage is TRBV19 and J usage is TRBJ1-3; TRBD1 agrees at 9 bases. V gave up 4 bases and J gave up 0 bases; unmatched junction bases: 4. Per the germline V gene, CDR1 is LNHDA and CDR2 is SQIVND (reference sequence). CDR3 size: 16 residues. The CDR3 region has the DNA TGTGCCAGTAGTACGGACAGGGGCCCCTCTGGAAACACCATATATTTT. Its translation: CASSTDRGPSGNTIYF. Full variable domain (remainder filled in from reference TRBV19 and TRBJ1-3): DGGITQSPKYLFRKEGQNVTLSCEQNLNHDAMYWYRQDPGQGLRLIYYSQIVNDFQKGDIAEGYSVSREKKESFPLTVTSAQKNPTAFYLCASSTDRGPSGNTIYFGEGSWLTVV.

The chain links TRBV12-3 or TRBV12-4 to TRBJ2-3; TRBD2 matches at 8 bases. The length of the CDR3 is 12 residues. V lost 7 bases, J lost 8 bases, and 5 bases stayed unmatched. CDR3 region: CASTPREGTQYF. The CDR3, as DNA: TGTGCCAGCACCCCCCGGGAGGGTACGCAGTATTTT.

The chain carries TRBV7-3 and TRBJ2-7, with a tentative D call TRBD2 (6 bases). The CDR3 is 14 residues long. The germline V gene has CDR1 SGHTA and CDR2 FQGTGA. Trimming removed 4 bases at V and 7 bases at J, with 17 bases between. The CDR3, as DNA: TGTGCCAGCAGCTGGACGGGAGTTTCAGGAGAGCAGTACTTC. Amino acid sequence: CASSWTGVSGEQYF.

The chain recombines TRBV6-5 with TRBJ1-2, with 8 bases fitting TRBD1. V gave up 3 bases and J gave up 6 bases; unmatched junction bases: 12. Per the germline V gene, CDR1 is MNHEY and CDR2 is SVGAGI. The CDR3 has 16 amino acids. Here the CDR3 DNA reads TGTGCCAGCAGTTATTTATCAGGGGGCGATGAAGATGGCTACACCTTC. Translation: CASSYLSGGDEDGYTF.

The chain links TRBV5-1 to TRBJ1-6; 8 bases match TRBD1. With 0 bases clipped from V and 7 bases from J, the junction kept 3 bases outside the gene matches. The germline gives CDR1 SGHRS, CDR2 YFSETQ. The CDR3 has 15 residues. CDR3: CASSLEGTGNSPLHF. The CDR3 region has the DNA TGCGCCAGCAGCTTGGAAGGGACAGGAAATTCACCCCTCCACTTT.

CDR3 residues: CASGPPGQGSVEQYF. The CDR3 nucleotides read TGTGCCAGTGGCCCCCCCGGACAGGGGTCGGTCGAGCAGTACTTC. J is TRBJ2-7 and V is TRBV19; TRBD1 matches at 9 bases. Germline V gene lookup returns CDR1 LNHDA and CDR2 SQIVND (reference sequence). The V and J ends lost 8 bases and 6 bases, in that order; junction bases with no gene match: 14. CDR3 length equals 15 residues.

In DNA form, the CDR3 reads TGCAGCCCATCAACCCCCCGGGACAGGGGGCTAGGGGAGACCCAGTACTTC. Protein: CSPSTPRDRGLGETQYF. The chain is built from TRBV29-1 and TRBJ2-5, with 12 bases lining up with TRBD1. This CDR3 comprises 17 residues. CDR1 and CDR2 from the germline V gene are SQVTM and ANQGSEA. The ends lost 8 bases at V and 5 bases at J; junction bases unmatched: 18.

The chain is built from TRBV18 and TRBJ2-4; 7 nucleotides agree with TRBD1. CDR1 and CDR2 from the germline V gene are KGHSH and LQKENI. This CDR3 spans 16 amino acids. V shed 3 bases and J 6 bases; nucleotides not matched to a gene: 11. The CDR3 region has the DNA TGTGCCAGCTCACCCACTAGGTCCCAGGGGGTAAACATTCAGTACTTC. This gives the protein CASSPTRSQGVNIQYF.